The clone carrying this T cell receptor (beta chain) was observed a few times. The repertoire was sequenced with immunoSEQ multiplex PCR; TCRdb's copy has only in-frame clones and lacks some. The sample consists of about 490,000 clones, approximately 80% of them appearing once. The source of the sample is a study of shared clonotypes between healthy human individuals. Germline-derived CDR1 and CDR2 are SEHNR and FQNEAQ (reference sequence). CDR3 length: 14 residues. V lost 4 bases to trimming and J lost 2 bases, with 12 bases between them. This chain joins TRBV7-9 and TRBJ2-7, with D maybe TRBD2 (6 bases). The TCR sequence derives from a woman between 35 and 50 years old in good health. Some clones in this sample may be carry-over from other donors' samples. Sample: PBMCs. The CDR3 bases are TGTGCCAGCAGCTCCGGACTAATCCCCTACGAGCAGTACTTC. It specifies CASSSGLIPYEQYF. Filled out from reference TRBV7-9 and TRBJ2-7, the complete variable domain reads DTGVSQNPRHKITKRGQNVTFRCDPISEHNRLYWYRQTLGQGPEFLTYFQNEAQLEKSRLLSDRFSAERPKGSFSTLEIQRTEQGDSAMYLCASSSGLIPYEQYFGPGTRLTVT.